This T cell receptor beta chain was sequenced during a study of T-cell reconstitution after alpha-beta-depleted transplantation in children. Library preparation (for TCRbeta) was performed with unique molecular identifiers. Using its own MiXCR run on the PCR reads, TCRdb lists one record per CDR3 protein. The data show just under 150,000 distinct CDR3 sequences, 7.5% to 9% seen once. Points from the study as a whole: Approximately two months post-transplant, alpha-beta T cells reportedly originated from several hundred expanded graft clones. A year post-transplant, T-cell counts and diversity derived mostly from newly produced T cells. The high TCRbeta diversity at day 60 in some patients came from surviving recipient T cells and thymic progenitors.

The CDR3 is made up of 13 amino acids. The germline gives CDR1 MNHNS, CDR2 SASEGT. Trimming removed 5 bases at V and 7 bases at J, with 12 bases between. This clonotype was counted between two and nine times. Its cognate antigen is unknown. The chain employs TRBV6-1 and TRBJ1-5; D is undetermined. This TCR was recovered from a female patient aged 2-10 years who had a stem cell transplant for congenital amegakaryocytic thrombocytopenia, so the T cells may come from the graft donor. The sequenced sample was PBMCs, mostly from graft donor cells, obtained 180 days after TCRalphabeta/CD19-depleted stem cell transplant. For the CDR3, the DNA is TGTGCCAGCAGTACCCGGACGGGCCAGCCCCAGCATTTT. Translated, it gives CASSTRTGQPQHF.